Given below is one T cell receptor beta chain in context. The CDR3 loop spans 16 amino acids. The J segment lost 5 bases and the V segment lost 0 bases, leaving 8 bases of the junction unmatched. Germline V gene lookup returns CDR1 SGHTS and CDR2 YDEGEE. There were TCR beta CDR3 regions amplified from RNA transcripts. The TCR CDR3 first-round RT-PCR relied on the HTBI primer set. TCRdb reanalysed the multiplex PCR reads using MiXCR and keeps one entry per CDR3 protein. The repertoire includes approximately 590,000 distinct CDR3 sequences, 46% of them detected once, and 8.2% sits in the top ten. The data are from a study of T cells in Graves' hyperthyroidism and ophthalmopathy.

This clonotype was sampled from a woman aged 18-29 years with Graves' hyperthyroidism. The chain is built from TRBV5-8 and TRBJ1-5; 7 nucleotides agree with TRBD1. The sample was peripheral blood or thyroid tissue (not recorded which). The CDR3 DNA reads TGTGCCAGCAGCTTGGCGGAGGACAGGCCGGATCAGCCCCAGCATTTT. Translating it yields CASSLAEDRPDQPQHF.